These 31 T cell receptor beta chains were all obtained from the same sample, sequenced in a study of beta chain features in type 1 diabetes. Points from the study as a whole: Within each of all four CD4+ subsets, Type 1 diabetes patients had TCRB CDR3s that were moderately but significantly shorter.

No antigen is known for these receptors. Reverse transcription of all isolated RNA meant that expressed TCRB transcripts were sequenced. Sequencing was performed with immunoSEQ multiplex PCR; in TCRdb, only in-frame clones are kept and a portion is missing. The repertoire holds nearly 700,000 clones, with about an eighth as singletons. The specimen was naive CD4+ T cells from blood. These receptors were collected from a man between 18 and 35 years old with type 1 diabetes.

This clone has a single count. The chain has TRBV6-1 and TRBJ2-7, with D unresolved. Germline V gene lookup returns CDR1 MNHNS and CDR2 SASEGT. The CDR3 length is 12 residues. The V gene lost 5 bases and the J gene lost 7 bases, with 12 bases spanning the gap. CDR3 coding DNA: TGTGCCAGCAGTACCCTACGACAAGAGCAGTACTTC. Protein sequence: CASSTLRQEQYF.

This clone was picked up a small number of times. The rearrangement joins TRBV19 to TRBJ2-7; D unresolved. This CDR3 spans 15 amino acids. Germline values: CDR1 LNHDA, CDR2 SQIVND (reference sequence). With 2 bases removed from V and 5 bases from J, the gap between germline ends came to 16 bases. CDR3: CASSITRTTGNEQYF. DNA for the CDR3: TGTGCCAGTAGTATAACTCGTACGACGGGTAACGAGCAGTACTTC.

This clone came up a few times. The chain uses TRBV10-3 and TRBJ2-5, with unresolved D. The CDR3 covers 13 residues. The germline V gene encodes CDR1 ENHRY and CDR2 SYGVKD. V lost 3 bases to trimming and J lost 1 base, with 6 bases between them. The CDR3 loop reads CAISETAQETQYF. The CDR3 region has the DNA TGTGCCATCAGTGAAACGGCCCAAGAGACCCAGTACTTC.

This clone was observed a few times. This chain links TRBV27 with TRBJ2-1, with 9 bases matching TRBD1. The V gene end was trimmed by 6 bases and the J gene end by 1 base; junction bases not matched to a gene: 4. This CDR3 contains 15 residues. Germline V gene sequence: CDR1 MNHEY, CDR2 SMNVEV (reference sequence). The CDR3 nucleotides are TGTGCCAGCAGCCCCGGGACAGGGTCCTACAATGAGCAGTTCTTC. It translates to CASSPGTGSYNEQFF.

This clone was detected a few times. This chain uses TRBV6-6 with TRBJ1-2, with unresolved D. CDR3 length equals 12 residues. V lost 5 bases and J 3 bases, leaving 7 bases between the germline ends. In germline, CDR1 is MNHNY, CDR2 SVGAGI (reference sequence). This CDR3 reads CASSVTDYGYTF. CDR3 nucleotides: TGTGCCAGCAGTGTCACTGACTATGGCTACACCTTC.

This clone came up a few times. This sequence joins TRBV5-1 and TRBJ1-2; tentative D call: TRBD1 (5 bases). The CDR3 is 14 residues long. With 4 bases removed from V and 4 bases from J, the gap between germline ends came to 14 bases. Germline CDR1 is SGHRS and CDR2 is YFSETQ. Here the CDR3 reads CASSASQGSYGYTF. The CDR3 bases are TGCGCCAGCAGCGCCTCGCAGGGTAGCTATGGCTACACCTTC.

V gene TRBV5-1 combines with J gene TRBJ1-5, with TRBD1 matching 8 bases. The germline CDR1 and CDR2 sequences are SGHRS and YFSETQ. The V and J ends lost 4 bases and 6 bases, in that order; junction bases with no gene match: 6. The CDR3 loop spans 14 amino acids. In nucleotides, the CDR3 is TGCGCCAGCAGCCCGGACAGGGAGGGTCAGCCCCAGCATTTT. It yields the protein CASSPDREGQPQHF.

This clone was detected a few times. The chain combines TRBV28 with TRBJ1-4; 9 bases line up with TRBD1. The CDR3 is 16 amino acids. With 4 bases clipped from V and 5 bases from J, the junction kept 8 bases outside the gene matches. CDR1 is MDHEN and CDR2 is SYDVKM in the germline V gene. CDR3 nucleotides: TGTGCCAGCAGTTCCAACCTGGGACAGGGAAATGAAAAACTGTTTTTT. Translation gives CASSSNLGQGNEKLFF.

The chain is built from TRBV13 and TRBJ2-3; D remains unclear. The CDR3 is 14 residues long. Trimming stripped 6 bases from V and 1 base from J, with 11 bases between. CDR1 PRHDT and CDR2 FYEKMQ come from the germline V gene (reference sequence). CDR3 sequence: CASRRSLRTDTQYF. The DNA for the CDR3 is TGTGCCAGCAGAAGGTCCCTACGCACAGATACGCAGTATTTT.

In this sample, this clone turned up a few times. V gene TRBV7-9 combines with J gene TRBJ1-4; D is possibly TRBD1 (6 bases). The CDR3 is 14 residues long. Per germline, CDR1 SEHNR and CDR2 FQNEAQ (reference sequence). V lost 3 bases and J lost 6, with 11 bases in between. The CDR3 spells CASSFPQGYEKLFF. CDR3 nucleotide sequence: TGTGCCAGCAGCTTCCCCCAGGGGTATGAAAAACTGTTTTTT.

In this sample, this clone turned up a few times. The gene calls are TRBV2 and TRBJ1-1; 7 nucleotides align to TRBD1. In germline, CDR1 is SNHLY, CDR2 FYNNEI. There are 12 residues in the CDR3. The J segment lost 5 bases and the V segment lost 9 bases, leaving 6 bases of the junction unmatched. CDR3 residues: CASNLRGTEAFF. For the CDR3, the DNA is TGTGCCAGTAATCTCAGGGGGACTGAAGCTTTCTTT. Together with reference TRBV2 and TRBJ1-1, the CDR3 gives the full variable domain: EPEVTQTPSHQVTQMGQEVILRCVPISNHLYFYWYRQILGQKVEFLVSFYNNEISEKSEIFDDQFSVERPDGSNFTLKIRSTKLEDSAMYFCASNLRGTEAFFGQGTRLTVV.

This clone has only a few counts. V gene TRBV10-3 combines with J gene TRBJ2-3; no clear D. CDR3 length: 14 amino acids. Germline CDR1 ENHRY, CDR2 SYGVKD. V gave up 5 bases and J gave up 2 bases, with 11 bases separating them. The CDR3 DNA sequence: TGTGCCATCAGTCCGGAACTACTCACAGATACGCAGTATTTT. Residues: CAISPELLTDTQYF.

There are a few counts of this clone. The gene calls are TRBV30 and TRBJ1-2, with D perhaps TRBD1 (5 bases). The V end lost 3 bases, the J end lost 2 bases, and 10 bases lay between the germline ends. The CDR3 is 13 residues long. Germline lookup yields CDR1 GTSNPN and CDR2 SVGIG (reference sequence). The CDR3 coding sequence is TGTGCCTGGAGAGATGGGGGGAACTATGGCTACACCTTC. It translates to CAWRDGGNYGYTF.

This clone was seen more than once but under ten times. J is TRBJ2-5 and V is TRBV4-1; 11 bases map to TRBD2. The CDR3 runs to 13 residues. CDR1 is MGHRA and CDR2 is YSYEKL in the germline V gene. Losses at the gene ends were 6 bases for V and 3 bases for J; bases not matched to a gene: 0. In nucleotides, the CDR3 is TGCGCCAGCAGACTAGCGGGGGAAGAGACCCAGTACTTC. Translating it yields CASRLAGEETQYF.

There are a few counts of this clone. CDR3 bases: TGTGCCAGCGAGGTTGGGTTCTACAATGAGCAGTTCTTC. Protein product: CASEVGFYNEQFF. The chain carries TRBV2 and TRBJ2-1; D remains unclear. V was clipped by 8 bases and J by 3 bases, with 11 bases between them. Germline values: CDR1 SNHLY, CDR2 FYNNEI. There are 13 residues in the CDR3.

This clone was found a few times. CDR3 sequence: CASSSIPSQGNYNSPLHF. The CDR3 nucleotides read TGTGCCAGCAGCTCGATACCATCACAGGGGAATTATAATTCACCCCTCCACTTT. The chain recombines TRBV14 with TRBJ1-6, with 7 bases identical to TRBD1. Losses at the gene ends were 5 bases for V and 4 bases for J; bases not matched to a gene: 14. The CDR3 extends over 18 amino acids. CDR1 is SGHDN, CDR2 FVKESK, per germline.

The sample holds a few counts of this clone. Different DNA sequences within this sample yield the same CDR3. The V gene is TRBV7-9, the J gene TRBJ1-3; D not certain. This CDR3 has 12 residues. Germline CDR1 SEHNR, CDR2 FQNEAQ (reference sequence). Deletions cut 4 bases from V and 4 bases from J, with 5 bases between. The CDR3 DNA reads TGTGCCAGCAGCTCAGAAGGAAACACCATATATTTT. Amino acids: CASSSEGNTIYF.

V usage is TRBV28 and J usage is TRBJ1-1; D call uncertain. The CDR3 has 13 residues. V lost 6 bases and J lost 10, with 18 bases in between. Per the germline V gene, CDR1 is MDHEN and CDR2 is SYDVKM. The CDR3 region is CASSQGWRLGAFF. The CDR3 DNA is TGTGCCAGCAGCCAAGGATGGAGACTAGGAGCTTTCTTT.

This clone was counted a few times. The V gene is TRBV6-1, the J gene TRBJ2-2; D possibly matches TRBD1 or TRBD2 (5 bases each). Trimming left V 2 bases short and J 6 bases short, with 10 bases between. The CDR3 is made up of 14 amino acids. Looked up from germline, CDR1 is MNHNS and CDR2 is SASEGT. The CDR3 here is CASSEPGRAGELFF. CDR3 sequence (DNA): TGTGCCAGCAGTGAACCGGGACGGGCCGGGGAGCTGTTTTTT.

The chain is built from TRBV28 and TRBJ1-1; tentative D call: TRBD1 (6 bases). Germline V lookup: CDR1 MDHEN, CDR2 SYDVKM. The CDR3 covers 14 residues. Trimming shortened V by 8 bases and J by 0 bases, and 13 bases separated the two germline ends. CDR3 nucleotide sequence: TGTGCCAGCGGTATCGGACAGTTGAACACTGAAGCTTTCTTT. This codes for CASGIGQLNTEAFF. Drawing the rest from reference TRBV28 and TRBJ1-1, the complete variable domain is DVKVTQSSRYLVKRTGEKVFLECVQDMDHENMFWYRQDPGLGLRLIYFSYDVKMKEKGDIPEGYSVSREKKERFSLILESASTNQTSMYLCASGIGQLNTEAFFGQGTRLTVV.

The V and J genes are TRBV7-2 and TRBJ1-4; D is undetermined. V lost 5 bases and J lost 0, with 7 bases in between. This CDR3 is built from 14 residues. Germline CDR1 and CDR2: SGHTA and FQGNSA. CDR3 DNA sequence: TGTGCCAGCAGCCGGGAGCCAACTAATGAAAAACTGTTTTTT. As protein: CASSREPTNEKLFF.

The chain links TRBV6-4 to TRBJ2-2; D is uncertain. Trimming took off 4 bases at V and 0 bases at J, with 6 bases between the two ends. Germline-derived CDR1 and CDR2 are MRHNA and SNTAGT. This CDR3 is 14 amino acids long. The CDR3 here is CASSGTANTGELFF. DNA of the CDR3: TGTGCCAGCAGTGGAACAGCGAACACCGGGGAGCTGTTTTTT.

In this sample, this clone turned up a few times. The chain links TRBV2 to TRBJ1-2, with D hard to call. Trimming stripped 4 bases from V and 8 bases from J, with 8 bases between. Germline CDR1 and CDR2: SNHLY and FYNNEI. CDR3 length equals 11 residues. DNA of the CDR3: TGTGCCAGCAGTGCCCTTTGGGGCTACACCTTC. Its translation: CASSALWGYTF.

The rearrangement links TRBV6-6 to TRBJ2-1; a weak D match, TRBD1 (5 bases). The germline V gene encodes CDR1 MNHNY and CDR2 SVGAGI (reference sequence). The CDR3 sequence is 13 residues long. V lost 7 bases to trimming and J lost 7 bases, with 14 bases between them. DNA for the CDR3: TGTGCCAGCAACCCGCAGGGTGGAAATGAGCAGTTCTTC. This gives the protein CASNPQGGNEQFF.

In nucleotides, the CDR3 is TGTGCCTGGAACAGGGTGGCTGGAAACACCATATATTTT. Protein product: CAWNRVAGNTIYF. V and J are TRBV30 and TRBJ1-3; D is perhaps TRBD1 (6 bases). CDR1 GTSNPN and CDR2 SVGIG come from the germline V gene (reference sequence). The CDR3 has 13 amino acids. V was cut by 4 bases and J by 2 bases, with 9 bases left in between.

This clone was counted only a few times. The chain employs TRBV19 and TRBJ2-2, with D possibly being TRBD1 (5 bases). The CDR3 has 15 residues. Trimming left V 7 bases short and J 0 bases short, with 12 bases between. Germline CDR1 LNHDA, CDR2 SQIVND (reference sequence). The CDR3 sequence is CASTIDSSNTGELFF. The CDR3 DNA reads TGTGCCAGTACAATCGACAGTTCGAACACCGGGGAGCTGTTTTTT.

CDR3 sequence: CASSEPGQGAYEQYF. The CDR3 nucleotides are TGTGCCAGCAGTGAACCGGGACAGGGAGCCTACGAGCAGTACTTC. This chain uses TRBV2 with TRBJ2-7; 9 bases are shared with TRBD1. From germline, CDR1 is SNHLY and CDR2 FYNNEI. This CDR3 has 15 amino acids. After removal of 2 bases from V and 2 bases from J, the junction contained 4 bases not matched to a gene.

This clone was detected a few times. The CDR3 loop reads CASSQDTGQKSRSNQPQHF. The CDR3 nucleotides read TGCGCCAGCAGCCAAGATACAGGACAGAAGTCGAGGAGCAATCAGCCCCAGCATTTT. This chain joins TRBV4-1 and TRBJ1-5; D perhaps matches TRBD1 (6 bases). Germline V CDR1 and CDR2: MGHRA, YSYEKL. Trimming shortened V by 0 bases and J by 1 base, and 19 bases separated the two germline ends. This CDR3 is 19 amino acids long.

This clone was counted only a few times. J is TRBJ1-5 and V is TRBV30; D is perhaps TRBD1 (5 bases). The V end lost 0 bases, the J end lost 3 bases, and 18 bases lay between the germline ends. CDR1 GTSNPN and CDR2 SVGIG come from the germline V gene (reference sequence). CDR3 size: 17 residues. DNA of the CDR3: TGTGCCTGGAGTGTACGATTGGTTGGGGCGAACAATCAGCCCCAGCATTTT. This translates into CAWSVRLVGANNQPQHF.

This rearrangement joins TRBV11-2 to TRBJ2-4; 7 nucleotides line up with TRBD1. The germline V gene has CDR1 SGHAT and CDR2 FQNNGV. With 0 bases clipped from V and 9 bases from J, the junction kept 8 bases outside the gene matches. The CDR3 sequence is 15 residues long. The CDR3 protein is CASSLDLRQGVIQYF. In DNA, the CDR3 is TGTGCCAGCAGCTTAGATCTGAGACAGGGTGTCATTCAGTACTTC.

This chain joins TRBV6-6 and TRBJ2-7, with D perhaps TRBD1 (6 bases). Germline V CDR1 and CDR2: MNHNY, SVGAGI (reference sequence). V was clipped by 6 bases and J by 3 bases, with 15 bases between them. The CDR3 runs to 14 residues. CDR3 sequence: CASSTHDRNYEQYF. In nucleotides, the CDR3 is TGTGCCAGCAGCACTCATGACAGGAACTACGAGCAGTACTTC.